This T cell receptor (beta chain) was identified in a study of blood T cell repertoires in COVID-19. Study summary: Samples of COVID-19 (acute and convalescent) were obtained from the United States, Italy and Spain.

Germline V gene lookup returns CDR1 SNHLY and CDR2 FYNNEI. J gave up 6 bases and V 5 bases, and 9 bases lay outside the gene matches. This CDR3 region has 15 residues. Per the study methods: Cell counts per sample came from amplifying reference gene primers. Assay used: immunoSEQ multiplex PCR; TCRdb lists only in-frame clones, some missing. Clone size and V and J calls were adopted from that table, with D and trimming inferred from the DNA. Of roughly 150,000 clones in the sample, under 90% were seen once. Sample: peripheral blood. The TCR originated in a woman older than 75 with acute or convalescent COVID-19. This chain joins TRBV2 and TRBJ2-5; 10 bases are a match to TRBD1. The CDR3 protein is CASSIDRGRSQTQYF. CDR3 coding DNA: TGTGCCAGCAGTATAGACAGGGGGCGAAGTCAGACCCAGTACTTC.